The sequence of this TCR beta chain was determined in a study of blood T cell repertoires in COVID-19. Study background: Material from acute and convalescent COVID-19 was sourced from the United States, Italy and Spain. In each case, the material was cDNA or gDNA derived from T cells, B-cell-depleted T cells, or PBMCs.

The length of the CDR3 is 15 residues. Germline CDR1 MNHNS, CDR2 SASEGT. V shed 3 bases, J shed 1 base, and the junction held 2 bases outside the gene matches. This clone has a single count. Original analysis: It was from reference gene primer amplification that nucleated cell counts were estimated. Measured with immunoSEQ multiplex PCR; TCRdb has only the in-frame clones, and not every one. Clone size and V and J calls were adopted from that table, with D and trimming inferred from the DNA. Among approximately 100,000 clones, 85% were seen once, and the ten largest hold around 2%. The source of this sequence is a woman aged 70-85 years with active or convalescent COVID-19. Sequenced input: peripheral blood. J is TRBJ1-1 and V is TRBV6-1, with 10 bases that match TRBD1. This CDR3 is CASSERDRGNTEAFF. As DNA, the CDR3 is TGTGCCAGCAGTGAGCGGGACAGGGGGAACACTGAAGCTTTCTTT.